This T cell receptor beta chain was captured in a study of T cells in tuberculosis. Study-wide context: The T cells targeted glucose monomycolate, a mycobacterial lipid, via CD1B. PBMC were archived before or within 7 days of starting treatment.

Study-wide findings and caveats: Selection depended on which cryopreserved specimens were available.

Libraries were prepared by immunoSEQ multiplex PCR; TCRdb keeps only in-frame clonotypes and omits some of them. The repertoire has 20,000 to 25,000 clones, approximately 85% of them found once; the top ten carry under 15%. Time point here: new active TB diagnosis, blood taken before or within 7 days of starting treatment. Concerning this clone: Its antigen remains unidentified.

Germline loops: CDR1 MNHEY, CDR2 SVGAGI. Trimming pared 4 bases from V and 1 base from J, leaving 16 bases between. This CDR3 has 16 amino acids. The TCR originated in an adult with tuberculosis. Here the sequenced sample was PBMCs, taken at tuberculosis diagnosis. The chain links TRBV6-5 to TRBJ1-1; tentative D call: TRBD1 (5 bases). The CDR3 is CASSSTWGLRNTEAFF. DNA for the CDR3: TGTGCCAGCAGTTCGACGTGGGGACTCAGGAACACTGAAGCTTTCTTT.